Each of the 17 T cell receptor beta chains below was sequenced from the same sample in a study of spatial heterogeneity in lung cancer. Findings and caveats of the study: Within tumors, counts of expanded alpha and beta TCRs tracked tumor mutation counts.

For these receptors, no antigen is known. TCRdb itself ran the 5' RACE reads through MiXCR, one entry per CDR3 protein. The sample consists of 5,000 to 6,500 distinct CDR3 sequences, 3.9% of them appearing once. Stated time point: sample taken at primary tumor resection. Sample: lung tumor tissue, taken at surgery. The receptors here all came from a female donor with early-stage non-small cell lung cancer.

This clonotype was counted ten times or more. The genes are TRBV5-1 and TRBJ2-2; 8 nucleotides match TRBD1. The CDR3 consists of 15 residues. Looked up from germline, CDR1 is SGHRS and CDR2 is YFSETQ. After removal of 2 bases from V and 5 bases from J, the junction contained 5 bases not matched to a gene. Here the CDR3 reads CASSFGGQGTGELFF. The DNA for the CDR3 is TGCGCCAGCAGCTTTGGAGGACAGGGAACCGGGGAGCTGTTTTTT.

This clonotype is categorized as medium-sized. This chain joins TRBV7-8 and TRBJ2-1; no reliable D call. Trimming took off 3 bases at V and 7 bases at J, with 13 bases between the two ends. Germline V gene sequence: CDR1 SGHVS, CDR2 FQNEAQ. The CDR3 has 14 residues. In DNA, the CDR3 is TGTGCCAGCAGCTTGAGCTTAAGTCGGAATGAGCAGTTCTTC. Its translation is CASSLSLSRNEQFF.

In its sample, this clonotype ranks as medium-sized. The chain links TRBV6-2 or TRBV6-3 to TRBJ2-1; TRBD2 matches 10 bases. The CDR3 runs to 17 residues. Germline V gene lookup returns CDR1 MNHEY and CDR2 SVGEGT. V lost 6 bases to trimming and J lost 3 bases; unmatched junction nucleotides: 11. The CDR3: CASSSQTGTSVYNEQFF. CDR3 bases: TGTGCCAGCAGCTCCCAGACCGGGACTAGCGTCTACAATGAGCAGTTCTTC.

The chain links TRBV19 to TRBJ1-5; 7 bases align to TRBD1. This CDR3 has 17 residues. CDR1 LNHDA and CDR2 SQIVND come from the germline V gene (reference sequence). With 8 bases clipped from V and 1 base from J, the junction kept 14 bases outside the gene matches. The CDR3: CASLPGGAVYSNQPQHF. The CDR3 DNA reads TGTGCCAGTCTTCCAGGGGGAGCGGTGTACAGCAATCAGCCCCAGCATTTT. The full variable domain, completed using reference TRBV19 and TRBJ1-5, is DGGITQSPKYLFRKEGQNVTLSCEQNLNHDAMYWYRQDPGQGLRLIYYSQIVNDFQKGDIAEGYSVSREKKESFPLTVTSAQKNPTAFYLCASLPGGAVYSNQPQHFGDGTRLSIL.

This clonotype is categorized as medium-sized. V is TRBV12-3 or TRBV12-4 and J is TRBJ1-2; no reliable D call. CDR3 length: 12 residues. Trimming took off 3 bases at V and 8 bases at J, with 10 bases between the two ends. The CDR3 DNA is TGTGCCAGCAGTTTCGGTCCGGGGGGCTACACCTTC. Its translation: CASSFGPGGYTF.

At least ten counts were recorded for this clonotype. This chain connects TRBV28 to TRBJ1-4; TRBD1 aligns across 9 bases. The V gene end was trimmed by 5 bases and the J gene end by 4 bases; junction bases not matched to a gene: 8. The CDR3 is 16 residues long. Germline V gene sequence: CDR1 MDHEN, CDR2 SYDVKM. As DNA, the CDR3 is TGTGCCAGCAGTCCCTCACCGGGACAGGGTAATGAAAAACTGTTTTTT. Its translation: CASSPSPGQGNEKLFF.

This clonotype occurred many times. This chain links TRBV5-1 with TRBJ2-3; tentative D call: TRBD2 (6 bases). This CDR3 is 14 amino acids long. Germline V gives CDR1 SGHRS, CDR2 YFSETQ. Trimming left V 6 bases short and J 5 bases short, with 16 bases between. The CDR3 is CASKGQEGGDTQYF. CDR3 nucleotides: TGCGCCAGCAAGGGGCAAGAGGGAGGAGATACGCAGTATTTT.

This clonotype was observed many times. V and J are TRBV7-2 and TRBJ2-1; no clear D gene. Trimming cost V 7 bases and J 9 bases, with 16 bases left between them. The germline CDR1 and CDR2 sequences are SGHTA and FQGNSA. This CDR3 spans 13 amino acids. CDR3 sequence: CASNLERYLEQFF. As DNA, the CDR3 is TGTGCCAGCAACCTCGAGAGATACCTTGAGCAGTTCTTC.

By sample share, this clonotype is medium-sized (0.01 to 0.1%). V and J are TRBV29-1 and TRBJ2-7; D is uncertain. Trimming took 6 bases from V and 6 from J, leaving 18 bases between them. The CDR3 loop spans 13 amino acids. CDR1 and CDR2 (germline): SQVTM, ANQGSEA. The CDR3 nucleotides are TGCAGCGTCCTCGGACCCGACGAATTCGAGCAGTACTTC. This sequence encodes CSVLGPDEFEQYF.

By proportion, this clonotype is medium-sized. The chain uses TRBV11-3 and TRBJ2-7; the D is unclear. From germline, CDR1 is SGHNT and CDR2 YENEEA. Trimming took off 4 bases at V and 3 bases at J, with 16 bases between the two ends. The CDR3 has 15 residues. The CDR3 nucleotides read TGTGCCAGCAGCTCCAGACGGATAACGAACTACGAGCAGTACTTC. Translating it yields CASSSRRITNYEQYF.

Relative to its sample, this clonotype is medium-sized. The chain couples TRBV5-4 to TRBJ2-3; TRBD1 matches at 7 bases. CDR1 and CDR2 (germline): SGHNT, YYREEE (reference sequence). V was clipped by 3 bases and J by 10 bases; unmatched bases: 2. This CDR3 is 11 amino acids long. CDR3 in DNA: TGTGCCAGCAGCTCACAGGGGTCGCAGTATTTT. This gives the protein CASSSQGSQYF.

By sample fraction, this clonotype is medium-sized. The genes are TRBV6-5 and TRBJ2-2; no firm D call. Trimming removed 7 bases from V and 13 bases from J, with 19 bases in between. The CDR3 extends over 13 amino acids. Germline CDR1 MNHEY, CDR2 SVGAGI. CDR3 nucleotides: TGTGCCAGCACAACCCAAGCCCTCGGTGGGCTGTTTTTT. It specifies CASTTQALGGLFF.

Many counts were recorded for this clonotype. The gene calls are TRBV6-4 and TRBJ1-5, with unresolved D. This CDR3 contains 13 residues. From germline, CDR1 is MRHNA and CDR2 SNTAGT. V was cut by 4 bases and J by 4 bases, with 8 bases left in between. The CDR3, as DNA: TGTGCCAGCAGTGTGGAGGAGAATCAGCCCCAGCATTTT. It translates to CASSVEENQPQHF.

This clonotype showed up many times. CDR3 DNA: TGTGCCAGCAGTGAAGACAGGGCGTTTGATGGCTACACCTTC. It encodes CASSEDRAFDGYTF. The V gene is TRBV2, the J gene TRBJ1-2, with a tentative D call TRBD1 (6 bases). This CDR3 is 14 amino acids long. Germline V gene sequence: CDR1 SNHLY, CDR2 FYNNEI. Trimming left V 1 base short and J 6 bases short, with 12 bases between.

In its sample, this clonotype is medium-sized. The rearrangement uses TRBV7-2 and TRBJ2-1; TRBD2 matches at 8 bases. The CDR3 extends over 15 amino acids. The junction had 10 bases not matched to a gene; V was cut back by 5 bases and J by 7 bases. Per the germline V gene, CDR1 is SGHTA and CDR2 is FQGNSA. CDR3 residues: CASSPQLADGNEQFF. CDR3 nucleotide sequence: TGTGCCAGCAGCCCCCAACTAGCGGATGGAAATGAGCAGTTCTTC.

This clonotype was picked up many times. The DNA of the CDR3 is TGCAGTGCTATTAGAGCGGGAAACACCGGGGAGCTGTTTTTT. Protein product: CSAIRAGNTGELFF. V and J are TRBV20-1 and TRBJ2-2, with 7 bases lining up with TRBD2. The ends lost 4 bases at V and 2 bases at J; junction bases unmatched: 4. The CDR3 covers 14 residues. Germline V gene lookup returns CDR1 DFQATT and CDR2 SNEGSKA (reference sequence).

This clonotype is classed as medium-sized (0.01 to 0.1%). The chain joins TRBV10-1 to TRBJ2-5; 9 nucleotides line up with TRBD1. V trimming: 10 bases; J trimming: 7 bases; junction bases outside the gene matches: 19. The V gene's germline CDR1 is WNHNN and CDR2 SYGVQD (reference sequence). The CDR3 extends over 16 amino acids. The CDR3 DNA reads as TGCGCCAACACTAGACAGGGGGTCCAAATGCGGGGGACCCAGTACTTC. Translated, it gives CANTRQGVQMRGTQYF.